Given below is one TCR beta chain in context. These data belong to a study of OX40 agonist ivuxolimab in advanced cancers. Some clones are missing from TCRdb's copy, which holds only in-frame ones; the method was immunoSEQ multiplex PCR. The sample includes 30,000 to 40,000 clones, about three quarters of them seen just once. The CDR3 is made up of 14 amino acids. Losses at the gene ends were 9 bases for V and 0 bases for J; bases not matched to a gene: 7. The germline V gene encodes CDR1 SNHLY and CDR2 FYNNEI. Patients were excluded for autoimmune disease history or systemic immunosuppression. The sequencing used CD4+ or CD8+ T cells sorted from blood, collected in a trial of the OX40 agonist ivuxolimab. This clonotype originated in an adult with an advanced solid tumor such as melanoma, head and neck, liver or kidney cancer. This chain uses TRBV2 with TRBJ1-1, with 7 bases matching TRBD1. Here the CDR3 reads CASTGTAMNTEAFF. CDR3 sequence (DNA): TGTGCCAGTACCGGGACAGCTATGAACACTGAAGCTTTCTTT. The full variable domain, completed using reference TRBV2 and TRBJ1-1, is EPEVTQTPSHQVTQMGQEVILRCVPISNHLYFYWYRQILGQKVEFLVSFYNNEISEKSEIFDDQFSVERPDGSNFTLKIRSTKLEDSAMYFCASTGTAMNTEAFFGQGTRLTVV.